The source of this T cell receptor beta chain is a study of blood T cell repertoires in COVID-19. Study-level information: Samples of COVID-19 (acute and convalescent) were obtained from the United States, Italy and Spain. T cells, B-cell-depleted T cells, or PBMCs provided the cDNA or gDNA that served as material.

Original data processing: Nucleated cell counts were estimated from reference gene primer amplification. Method: immunoSEQ multiplex PCR; TCRdb's copy keeps in-frame clones and lacks some. The V and J calls and clone size are taken from that table; D and trimming were inferred from the DNA. The profile shows a few hundred thousand clones, more than 65% of them singletons. Trimming at V came to 3 bases and at J to 3 bases, leaving 4 bases not matched to a gene. Germline values: CDR1 KGHSH, CDR2 LQKENI. This CDR3 contains 14 residues. This clonotype was obtained from a woman younger than 35 with acute or convalescent COVID-19. The sequenced sample was peripheral blood. The chain has TRBV18 and TRBJ2-7; 8 bases line up with TRBD2. The chain's CDR3 is CASSPPGGNYEQYF. The CDR3 coding sequence is TGTGCCAGCTCACCTCCGGGAGGGAACTACGAGCAGTACTTC.